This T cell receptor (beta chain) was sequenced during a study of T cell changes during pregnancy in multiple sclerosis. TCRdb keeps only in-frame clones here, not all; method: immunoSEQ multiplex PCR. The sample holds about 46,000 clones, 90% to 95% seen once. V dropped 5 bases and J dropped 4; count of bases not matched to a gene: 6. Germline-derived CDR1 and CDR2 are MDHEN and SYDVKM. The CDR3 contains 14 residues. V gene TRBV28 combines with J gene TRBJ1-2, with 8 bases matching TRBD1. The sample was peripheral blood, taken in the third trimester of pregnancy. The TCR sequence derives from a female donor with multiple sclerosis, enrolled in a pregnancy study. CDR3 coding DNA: TGTGCCAGCAGTCCGACAGGGGCGGGCTATGGCTACACCTTC. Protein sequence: CASSPTGAGYGYTF.